The clone carrying this TCR beta chain was observed a handful of times. Researchers took RNA transcripts and amplified the TCR beta CDR3 regions from them. Initially, a first-round RT-PCR of the TCR CDR3 employed the HTBI primer set. MiXCR was run by TCRdb on the multiplex PCR reads, yielding one entry per CDR3 protein. Among around 700,000 distinct CDR3 sequences, just over 35% were seen once, and the ten largest hold 31%. This specimen belongs to a study of T cells in Graves' hyperthyroidism and ophthalmopathy. The V segment lost 4 bases and the J segment 3 bases; nucleotides outside the gene matches: 7. Germline CDR1 LGHNA, CDR2 YSLEER. The length of the CDR3 is 15 residues.

The chain carries TRBV4-3 and TRBJ1-1; TRBD1 matches at 8 bases. Sequencing used blood. The TCR comes from a woman in her thirties or forties with Graves' hyperthyroidism. CDR3 coding DNA: TGCGCCAGCAGCCCGATGGACAGGGACGACACTGAAGCTTTCTTT. Amino acids: CASSPMDRDDTEAFF.